A single sample gave rise to the 8 T cell receptor beta chains below, sequenced in a study of metastatic and nonmetastatic thyroid tumors. MiXCR re-clonotyped the PCR reads for TCRdb. This table holds around 40,000 clones, 15% to 20% found once. Patients had received no treatment of any kind before thyroid surgery. Sequencing was performed on blood. The source is a male donor with papillary thyroid cancer or a benign thyroid nodule (not recorded which). Some clones in this sample may be carry-over from other donors' samples.

V and J are TRBV12-3 or TRBV12-4 and TRBJ2-1, with 13 nucleotides matching TRBD2. The CDR3 length is 17 residues. V dropped 5 bases and J dropped 7; count of bases not matched to a gene: 11. CDR3 sequence: CASSTPGTSGIGNEQFF. CDR3 DNA sequence: TGTGCCAGCAGTACCCCCGGGACTAGCGGGATAGGTAATGAGCAGTTCTTC.

There are many counts of this clone. The J gene is TRBJ2-1, the V gene TRBV20-1; 13 bases align to TRBD2. The V segment lost 3 bases and the J segment 9 bases; nucleotides outside the gene matches: 5. Germline CDR1 is DFQATT and CDR2 is SNEGSKA (reference sequence). The CDR3 is 14 residues long. The CDR3 nucleotides read TGCAGTGCTAGGGAGGGACTAGCGGGACGTGAGCAGTTCTTC. Translation gives CSAREGLAGREQFF.

This clone was detected ten times or more. The chain carries TRBV7-9 and TRBJ2-4; 8 bases agree with TRBD1. Germline CDR1 and CDR2: SEHNR and FQNEAQ (reference sequence). CDR3 length: 17 amino acids. The junction had 10 bases not matched to a gene; V was cut back by 0 bases and J by 6 bases. The CDR3 coding sequence is TGTGCCAGCAGCTTAGCAAAACAGGGGGTTGGTGGAAACATTCAGTACTTC. Protein product: CASSLAKQGVGGNIQYF. The full variable domain, rest sourced from reference TRBV7-9 and TRBJ2-4, is DTGVSQNPRHKITKRGQNVTFRCDPISEHNRLYWYRQTLGQGPEFLTYFQNEAQLEKSRLLSDRFSAERPKGSFSTLEIQRTEQGDSAMYLCASSLAKQGVGGNIQYFGAGTRLSVL.

Remarks on this clone: A junction boundary mismatches the germline segment, possibly from a read error. This chain links TRBV6-1 with TRBJ2-7; tentatively, D is TRBD2 (6 bases). The CDR3 extends over 15 amino acids. Looked up from germline, CDR1 is MNHNS and CDR2 is SASEGT. The chain's CDR3 is CVSSGAGRWSYEQYF. CDR3 in DNA: TGTGTCAGCAGTGGGGCAGGGAGGTGGTCCTACGAGCAGTACTTC.

As to this clone: A much larger clone differs by one base, so this may be a read error. V is TRBV5-4 and J is TRBJ2-7, with TRBD1 matching over 9 bases. CDR3 size: 14 residues. CDR1 is SGHNT and CDR2 is YYREEE in the germline V gene (reference sequence). CDR3 DNA sequence: TGTGCCAGCAGCCCCGGGACAGGGCTGAGCGAGCATTACTTC. Protein product: CASSPGTGLSEHYF. The full variable domain, rest sourced from reference TRBV5-4 and TRBJ2-7, is ETGVTQSPTHLIKTRGQQVTLRCSSQSGHNTVSWYQQALGQGPQFIFQYYREEENGRGNFPPRFSGLQFPNYSSELNVNALELDDSALYLCASSPGTGLSEHYFGPGTRLTVT.

This clone was picked up many times. The V and J genes are TRBV7-6 and TRBJ2-5, with no clear D. The V gene's germline CDR1 is SGHVS and CDR2 FNYEAQ. The CDR3 contains 14 residues. Trimming shortened V by 3 bases and J by 5 bases, and 13 bases separated the two germline ends. The CDR3 region is CASSFGGSVETQYF. The CDR3 DNA sequence: TGTGCCAGCAGCTTCGGCGGCTCGGTTGAGACCCAGTACTTC.

This clone was recorded at least ten times. A much larger clone lies a single base off, so this may be a read error. The V gene is TRBV6-1, the J gene TRBJ2-1; maybe TRBD1 (6 bases). This CDR3 region has 17 residues. Germline values: CDR1 MNHNS, CDR2 SASEGT. The CDR3 region has the DNA TGTGCCAGCAGTGAGACAGGTTCGCCTCTAGGATACAATGGGCAGTTCTTC. Translating it yields CASSETGSPLGYNGQFF.

By share, this clone counts as medium-sized (0.01 to 0.1%). V is TRBV6-1 and J is TRBJ2-7; D may be TRBD1 (5 bases). Between the trimmed V and J ends, which lost 5 bases and 4 bases, there was a span of 12 bases. The CDR3 covers 13 residues. Germline loops: CDR1 MNHNS, CDR2 SASEGT. This CDR3 is CASSPQTAYEQYF. As DNA, the CDR3 is TGTGCCAGCAGTCCGCAGACAGCGTACGAGCAGTACTTC.